The 31 T cell receptor beta chains below were found in one sample sequenced in a study of blood T cell repertoires in COVID-19. Data came from immunoSEQ multiplex PCR; TCRdb stores just in-frame clones and leaves some out. The sample holds about 37,000 clones, more than 90% seen once. The sequenced sample consisted of peripheral blood. The receptor set was obtained from a woman of 80 years or more with acute or convalescent COVID-19.

This clone has just a few counts. The chain carries TRBV7-8 and TRBJ2-3, with 13 bases fitting TRBD2. Germline V CDR1 and CDR2: SGHVS, FQNEAQ. The CDR3 runs 16 residues. J lost 8 bases, V lost 4 bases, and 9 bases had no gene match. The CDR3 bases are TGTGCCAGCAGCTCGACACTAGCGGGGGGGCCTGGTACGCAGTATTTT. It translates to CASSSTLAGGPGTQYF.

V is TRBV7-2 and J is TRBJ2-7, with TRBD2 matching over 8 bases. The V gene end was trimmed by 5 bases and the J gene end by 4 bases; junction bases not matched to a gene: 10. CDR1 and CDR2 from the germline V gene are SGHTA and FQGNSA. This CDR3 has 15 amino acids. The CDR3 sequence: CASSTRLAGGYEQYF. CDR3 DNA: TGTGCCAGCAGCACCCGACTGGCGGGGGGTTACGAGCAGTACTTC.

The rearrangement links TRBV4-1 to TRBJ2-1, with 15 bases that match TRBD2. The V gene's germline CDR1 is MGHRA and CDR2 YSYEKL. The CDR3 totals 15 residues. With 3 bases clipped from V and 10 bases from J, the junction kept 4 bases outside the gene matches. The CDR3 bases are TGCGCCAGCAGCCACCCGGGACTAGCGGGGGGCGAGCAGTTCTTC. Translation gives CASSHPGLAGGEQFF.

This clone was seen once. The chain carries TRBV19 and TRBJ1-2, with D unresolved. The CDR3 length is 14 residues. V lost 0 bases and J 4 bases, leaving 9 bases between the germline ends. Germline-derived CDR1 and CDR2 are LNHDA and SQIVND (reference sequence). CDR3 DNA sequence: TGTGCCAGTAGTATAGATTTTTCCAGCTATGGCTACACCTTC. Residues: CASSIDFSSYGYTF.

This sequence joins TRBV5-1 and TRBJ2-3, with 9 nucleotides matching TRBD2. This CDR3 comprises 15 residues. The V and J ends lost 0 bases and 6 bases, in that order; junction bases with no gene match: 5. Germline values: CDR1 SGHRS, CDR2 YFSETQ. The CDR3 bases are TGCGCCAGCAGCTTGGTCCCCACTAGCGGGGATACGCAGTATTTT. This gives the protein CASSLVPTSGDTQYF.

This chain links TRBV18 with TRBJ2-5, with D possibly matching TRBD2 (6 bases). V shed 3 bases and J shed 5 bases, with 7 bases lying between them. Germline V gene lookup returns CDR1 KGHSH and CDR2 LQKENI. The CDR3 consists of 12 residues. CDR3 sequence reads: CASSPEGETQYF. Written as DNA, the CDR3 is TGTGCCAGCTCACCGGAGGGCGAGACCCAGTACTTC.

The rearrangement links TRBV12-5 to TRBJ2-7, with D possibly being TRBD1 (5 bases). With 1 base removed from V and 4 bases from J, the gap between germline ends came to 8 bases. Germline V CDR1 and CDR2: LGHNT, FRNRAP. The CDR3 spans 13 residues. The CDR3 DNA reads TGTGCTAGTGGTTTGGGGACACGATACGAGCAGTACTTC. Encoded protein: CASGLGTRYEQYF.

The chain has TRBV4-2 and TRBJ2-3, with D tentatively TRBD2 (7 bases). Per germline, CDR1 LGHNA and CDR2 YNFKEQ. Trimming took 2 bases from V and 2 from J, leaving 20 bases between them. This CDR3 spans 18 amino acids. For the CDR3, the DNA is TGTGCCAGCAGCCAAAATCTCGTTGCGGGGGCAGTCACAGATACGCAGTATTTT. This sequence encodes CASSQNLVAGAVTDTQYF.

The chain recombines TRBV19 with TRBJ2-1; 8 positions agree with TRBD1. In germline, CDR1 is LNHDA, CDR2 SQIVND (reference sequence). With 7 bases clipped from V and 3 bases from J, the junction kept 8 bases outside the gene matches. There are 15 residues in the CDR3. The CDR3 DNA follows: TGTGCCAGTACCCTGAGGACAGGGAACTACAATGAGCAGTTCTTC. Amino acid sequence: CASTLRTGNYNEQFF.

The gene calls are TRBV6-2 or TRBV6-3 and TRBJ2-1, with a possible D match to TRBD1 (6 bases). Germline V gives CDR1 MNHEY, CDR2 SVGEGT. Trimming took 6 bases from V and 5 from J, leaving 23 bases between them. The CDR3 contains 17 residues. The CDR3 coding sequence is TGTGCCAGCAGCCGTCCTCAAGACAGGCCGAATAACAATGAGCAGTTCTTC. It encodes CASSRPQDRPNNNEQFF.

The chain combines TRBV5-4 with TRBJ1-6; no reliable D call. Germline V lookup: CDR1 SGHNT, CDR2 YYREEE (reference sequence). V lost 3 bases to trimming and J lost 0 bases, with 10 bases between them. The CDR3 has 16 residues. In DNA form, the CDR3 reads TGTGCCAGCAGCTCCGGGAGGGTCTCCTATAATTCACCCCTCCACTTT. Protein sequence: CASSSGRVSYNSPLHF. The full variable domain, completed using reference TRBV5-4 and TRBJ1-6, is ETGVTQSPTHLIKTRGQQVTLRCSSQSGHNTVSWYQQALGQGPQFIFQYYREEENGRGNFPPRFSGLQFPNYSSELNVNALELDDSALYLCASSSGRVSYNSPLHFGNGTRLTVT.

The chain recombines TRBV7-9 with TRBJ1-4; D is unresolved. This CDR3 is 13 amino acids long. Trimming removed 4 bases at V and 8 bases at J, with 11 bases between. Per the germline V gene, CDR1 is SEHNR and CDR2 is FQNEAQ (reference sequence). The CDR3 DNA reads as TGTGCCAGCAGCTCCGAGCCAAGCGAAAAACTGTTTTTT. Amino acid sequence: CASSSEPSEKLFF.

The chain carries TRBV28 and TRBJ2-3, with TRBD2 as a possible D gene (7 bases). Trimming removed 6 bases at V and 0 bases at J, with 16 bases between. The length of the CDR3 is 16 residues. The germline V gene has CDR1 MDHEN and CDR2 SYDVKM. The CDR3, as DNA: TGTGCCAGCAGCTCCGGGGGGCGGGCAAGCACAGATACGCAGTATTTT. Its protein is CASSSGGRASTDTQYF.

This rearrangement joins TRBV9 to TRBJ2-2; D unclear. Trimming took 2 bases from V and 1 from J, leaving 9 bases between them. The CDR3 loop spans 15 amino acids. CDR1 and CDR2 from the germline V gene are SGDLS and YYNGEE. CDR3 amino acids: CASSVSAQNTGELFF. The CDR3 region has the DNA TGTGCCAGCAGCGTGTCCGCACAGAACACCGGGGAGCTGTTTTTT.

The rearrangement uses TRBV6-5 and TRBJ1-2; no clear D gene. Germline V lookup: CDR1 MNHEY, CDR2 SVGAGI. This CDR3 comprises 12 residues. With 6 bases removed from V and 2 bases from J, the gap between germline ends came to 7 bases. CDR3 sequence reads: CASREQNYGYTF. The CDR3 DNA is TGTGCCAGCAGGGAGCAGAACTATGGCTACACCTTC.

The genes are TRBV9 and TRBJ1-2; 8 bases fit TRBD1. Germline loops: CDR1 SGDLS, CDR2 YYNGEE. This CDR3 region has 18 residues. V was pared by 0 bases and J by 5 bases, with 15 bases of the junction left unmatched. The CDR3 loop reads CASSVGGGQARSGYGYTF. The CDR3 DNA reads as TGTGCCAGCAGCGTAGGGGGGGGACAGGCCCGGTCTGGGTATGGCTACACCTTC.

The CDR3 nucleotides read TGTGCCAGTAGTATACAGGGGGCGGTGGTAACTGAAGCTTTCTTT. Translation: CASSIQGAVVTEAFF. The rearrangement joins TRBV19 to TRBJ1-1, with TRBD1 matching over 8 bases. The CDR3 is made up of 15 amino acids. Germline values: CDR1 LNHDA, CDR2 SQIVND (reference sequence). V trimming: 2 bases; J trimming: 5 bases; junction bases outside the gene matches: 7.

The V and J genes are TRBV7-2 and TRBJ2-5; D not certain. The germline V gene encodes CDR1 SGHTA and CDR2 FQGNSA. The CDR3 loop spans 14 amino acids. Deletions cut 4 bases from V and 5 bases from J, with 14 bases between. CDR3 loop: CASSSRASWETQYF. The CDR3 nucleotides read TGTGCCAGCAGCTCCCGCGCTTCGTGGGAGACCCAGTACTTC.

The genes are TRBV4-2 and TRBJ2-4, with TRBD2 matching 7 bases. The CDR3 consists of 13 residues. Trimming cost V 4 bases and J 8 bases; bases outside gene matches: 5. The germline V gene encodes CDR1 LGHNA and CDR2 YNFKEQ. Here the CDR3 DNA reads TGTGCCAGCAGCCTCCTCAGCGGGGACATTCAGTACTTC. It codes for CASSLLSGDIQYF.

This clone has just one count. This rearrangement joins TRBV18 to TRBJ1-2, with D maybe TRBD1 (5 bases). V dropped 2 bases and J dropped 5 bases, with 9 bases sitting between them. The CDR3 length is 13 residues. Germline V gene sequence: CDR1 KGHSH, CDR2 LQKENI. This CDR3 reads CASSPGPGYGYTF. CDR3 coding DNA: TGTGCCAGCTCACCAGGCCCAGGGTATGGCTACACCTTC.

V is TRBV14 and J is TRBJ1-5; D is ambiguous. The ends were cut back, 0 bases at V and 4 bases at J, with 4 bases in the middle. Germline V gives CDR1 SGHDN, CDR2 FVKESK. The CDR3 contains 13 residues. The CDR3 sequence: CASSQDLNQPQHF. DNA for the CDR3: TGTGCCAGCAGCCAAGATCTTAATCAGCCCCAGCATTTT.

The chain is built from TRBV29-1 and TRBJ2-7, with D possibly matching TRBD2 (7 bases). V lost 3 bases and J 3 bases, leaving 21 bases between the germline ends. The CDR3 consists of 16 residues. CDR1 SQVTM and CDR2 ANQGSEA come from the germline V gene. The CDR3 DNA reads as TGCAGCGTTGAGGCCCCACGGGGGGCCCCAGGCTACGAGCAGTACTTC. Encoded protein: CSVEAPRGAPGYEQYF.

The J gene is TRBJ2-7, the V gene TRBV24-1; 7 nucleotides line up with TRBD1. Per germline, CDR1 KGHDR and CDR2 SFDVKD. V gave up 7 bases and J gave up 0 bases; unmatched junction bases: 11. The CDR3 contains 16 residues. CDR3 sequence: CATRLMGTESSYEQYF. Here the CDR3 DNA reads TGTGCCACCAGACTGATGGGGACAGAATCCTCCTACGAGCAGTACTTC.

The rearrangement links TRBV7-2 to TRBJ2-1; 7 nucleotides match TRBD2. The CDR3 totals 13 residues. From germline, CDR1 is SGHTA and CDR2 FQGNSA. Trimming cost V 3 bases and J 6 bases; bases outside gene matches: 2. The CDR3 sequence: CASSFSGANEQFF. The CDR3 DNA reads as TGTGCCAGCAGCTTCAGCGGGGCCAATGAGCAGTTCTTC.

This sequence joins TRBV9 and TRBJ2-3, with 12 bases fitting TRBD2. Losses at the gene ends were 4 bases for V and 6 bases for J; bases not matched to a gene: 6. Germline V gene data show CDR1 as SGDLS and CDR2 as YYNGEE. CDR3 length: 15 amino acids. The CDR3 coding sequence is TGTGCCAGCAGCTCTAGCGGGGGGGGCCTCGATACGCAGTATTTT. It yields the protein CASSSSGGGLDTQYF.

This chain links TRBV15 with TRBJ1-4; D might be TRBD1 (5 bases). Looked up from germline, CDR1 is LNHNV and CDR2 is YYDKDF (reference sequence). The CDR3 covers 14 residues. V was pared by 0 bases and J by 7 bases, with 9 bases between. Here the CDR3 DNA reads TGTGCCACCAGCAGAGACAGGGTGGGTGAAAAACTGTTTTTT. This codes for CATSRDRVGEKLFF.

CDR3 bases: TGTGCCAGCAGCTCAGACAGGGAGAACACTGAAGCTTTCTTT. Its translation: CASSSDRENTEAFF. The chain joins TRBV7-2 to TRBJ1-1, with TRBD1 matching 7 bases. From germline, CDR1 is SGHTA and CDR2 FQGNSA. The ends lost 4 bases at V and 1 base at J; junction bases unmatched: 3. The CDR3 has 14 amino acids.

This chain's CDR3 is CASGSGTTTSGNTIYF. CDR3 coding DNA: TGTGCCAGCGGCTCCGGGACAACAACCTCTGGAAACACCATATATTTT. V is TRBV2 and J is TRBJ1-3; D is perhaps TRBD1 (6 bases). Germline V gene data show CDR1 as SNHLY and CDR2 as FYNNEI. This CDR3 has 16 amino acids. V was trimmed by 8 bases and J by 0 bases, leaving 17 bases between them.

The V and J genes are TRBV5-4 and TRBJ1-1; 8 bases align to TRBD1. Per the germline V gene, CDR1 is SGHNT and CDR2 is YYREEE (reference sequence). The CDR3 runs 15 residues. V dropped 7 bases and J dropped 5; count of bases not matched to a gene: 13. The CDR3 sequence is CASGSRQGARTEAFF. The DNA of the CDR3 is TGTGCCAGCGGATCAAGGCAGGGGGCGAGGACTGAAGCTTTCTTT.

The V and J genes are TRBV5-1 and TRBJ2-3, with TRBD2 identical over 9 bases. Per the germline V gene, CDR1 is SGHRS and CDR2 is YFSETQ. The CDR3 has 16 residues. Trimming at V came to 4 bases and at J to 3 bases, leaving 9 bases not matched to a gene. CDR3 DNA: TGCGCCAGCAGCAGCGACAGCGGGGGGCAGACAGATACGCAGTATTTT. Its translation is CASSSDSGGQTDTQYF.

The genes are TRBV12-5 and TRBJ2-1; 14 nucleotides agree with TRBD2. The CDR3 loop spans 18 amino acids. The V gene's germline CDR1 is LGHNT and CDR2 FRNRAP. V trimming: 7 bases; J trimming: 4 bases; junction bases outside the gene matches: 12. The CDR3 sequence is CASASLGLAGGPYNEQFF. The CDR3 DNA is TGTGCTAGTGCCTCCCTAGGACTAGCGGGGGGCCCTTACAATGAGCAGTTCTTC.